This section outlines one T cell receptor beta chain sequence together with its context. What it binds is not known. These data come from a study of cytomegalovirus exposure and HLA in healthy donors. General study findings and limits: Previously analyzed data showed that most TCR beta V segments were productive at a frequency of about 87% or about 30%. In terms of immune exposure information, only CMV serostatus was available.

Use of 60 Vbeta and 13 Jbeta primers characterized the PCR. Measured with immunoSEQ multiplex PCR; TCRdb has only the in-frame clones, and not every one. The sample yields 52,000 or so clones, more than 60% seen once. Trimming cost V 0 bases and J 2 bases; bases outside gene matches: 7. This CDR3 comprises 19 residues. CDR1 MNHEY and CDR2 SMNVEV come from the germline V gene (reference sequence). What was sequenced was PBMCs. The TCR comes from a woman aged 35 to 49 in good health and CMV-seropositive. J is TRBJ2-3 and V is TRBV27, with 14 bases that match TRBD2. In DNA form, the CDR3 reads TGTGCCAGCAGTTTATCCCCTGGACTAGCGGGGGGATCCACAGATACGCAGTATTTT. Protein: CASSLSPGLAGGSTDTQYF.